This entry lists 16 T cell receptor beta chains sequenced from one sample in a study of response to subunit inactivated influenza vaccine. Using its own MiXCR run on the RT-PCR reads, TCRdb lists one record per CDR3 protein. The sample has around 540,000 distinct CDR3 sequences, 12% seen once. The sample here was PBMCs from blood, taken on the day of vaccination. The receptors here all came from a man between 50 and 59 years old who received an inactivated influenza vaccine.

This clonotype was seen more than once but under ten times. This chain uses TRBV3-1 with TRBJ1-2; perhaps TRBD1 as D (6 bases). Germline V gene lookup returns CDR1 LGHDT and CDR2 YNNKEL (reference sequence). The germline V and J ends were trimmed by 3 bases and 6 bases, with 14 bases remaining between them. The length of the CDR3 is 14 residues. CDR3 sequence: CASSQTGYTNGYTF. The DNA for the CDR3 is TGTGCCAGCAGCCAGACAGGTTACACGAATGGCTACACCTTC.

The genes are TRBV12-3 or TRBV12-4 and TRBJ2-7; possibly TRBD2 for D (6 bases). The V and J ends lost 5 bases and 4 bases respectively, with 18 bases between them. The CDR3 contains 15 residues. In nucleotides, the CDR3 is TGTGCCAGCAGTCCCCCCCGCGGGATTGTGTACGAGCAGTACTTC. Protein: CASSPPRGIVYEQYF.

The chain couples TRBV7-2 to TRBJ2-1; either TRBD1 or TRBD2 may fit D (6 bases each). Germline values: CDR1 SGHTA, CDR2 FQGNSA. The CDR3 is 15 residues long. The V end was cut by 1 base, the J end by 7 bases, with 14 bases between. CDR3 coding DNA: TGTGCCAGCAGCTTAGGGGGGGCGACGGGAAATGAGCAGTTCTTC. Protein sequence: CASSLGGATGNEQFF.

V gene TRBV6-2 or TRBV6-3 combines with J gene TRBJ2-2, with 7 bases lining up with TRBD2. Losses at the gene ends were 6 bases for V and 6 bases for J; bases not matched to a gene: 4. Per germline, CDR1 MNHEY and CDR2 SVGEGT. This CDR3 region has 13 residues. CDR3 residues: CASSSLAAGELFF. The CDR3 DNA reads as TGTGCCAGCAGCAGTCTAGCGGCCGGGGAGCTGTTTTTT.

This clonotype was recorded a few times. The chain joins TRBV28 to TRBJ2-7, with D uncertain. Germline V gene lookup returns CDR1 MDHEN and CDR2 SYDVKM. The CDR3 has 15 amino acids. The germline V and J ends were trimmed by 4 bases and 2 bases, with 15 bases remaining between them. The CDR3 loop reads CASSSYAAGAYEQYF. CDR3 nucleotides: TGTGCCAGCAGTTCTTACGCGGCAGGAGCCTACGAGCAGTACTTC.

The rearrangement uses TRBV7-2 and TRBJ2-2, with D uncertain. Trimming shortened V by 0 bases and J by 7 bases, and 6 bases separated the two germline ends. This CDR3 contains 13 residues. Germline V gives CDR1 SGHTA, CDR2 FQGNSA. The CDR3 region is CASSLADLGELFF. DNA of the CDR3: TGTGCCAGCAGCTTAGCCGACCTCGGGGAGCTGTTTTTT.

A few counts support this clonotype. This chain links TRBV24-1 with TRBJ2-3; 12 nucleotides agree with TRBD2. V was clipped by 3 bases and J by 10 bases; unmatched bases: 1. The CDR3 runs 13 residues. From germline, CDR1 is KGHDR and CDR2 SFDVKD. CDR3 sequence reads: CATSDRLAGAQYF. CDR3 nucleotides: TGTGCCACCAGTGATAGACTAGCGGGGGCGCAGTATTTT.

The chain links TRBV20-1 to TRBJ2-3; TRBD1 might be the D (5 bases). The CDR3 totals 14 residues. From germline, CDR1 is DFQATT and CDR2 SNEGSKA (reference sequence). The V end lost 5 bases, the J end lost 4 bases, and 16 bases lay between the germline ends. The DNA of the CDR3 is TGCAGTGCTTCGCGGCAGGGCACAGCAGATACGCAGTATTTT. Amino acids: CSASRQGTADTQYF.

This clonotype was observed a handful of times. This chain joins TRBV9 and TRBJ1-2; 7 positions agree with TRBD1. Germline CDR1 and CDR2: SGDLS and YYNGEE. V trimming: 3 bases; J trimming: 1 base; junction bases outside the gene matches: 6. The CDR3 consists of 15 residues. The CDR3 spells CASSEGTAFNYGYTF. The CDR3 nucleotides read TGTGCCAGCAGCGAGGGGACAGCCTTTAACTATGGCTACACCTTC. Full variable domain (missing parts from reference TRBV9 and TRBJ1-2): DSGVTQTPKHLITATGQRVTLRCSPRSGDLSVYWYQQSLDQGLQFLIQYYNGEERAKGNILERFSAQQFPDLHSELNLSSLELGDSALYFCASSEGTAFNYGYTFGSGTRLTVV.

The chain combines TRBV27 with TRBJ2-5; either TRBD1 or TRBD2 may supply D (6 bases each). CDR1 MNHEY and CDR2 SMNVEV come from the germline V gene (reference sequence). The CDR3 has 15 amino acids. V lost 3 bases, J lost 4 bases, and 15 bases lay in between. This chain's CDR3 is CASSFKGGIAETQYF. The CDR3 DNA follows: TGTGCCAGCAGTTTTAAGGGGGGCATTGCAGAGACCCAGTACTTC.

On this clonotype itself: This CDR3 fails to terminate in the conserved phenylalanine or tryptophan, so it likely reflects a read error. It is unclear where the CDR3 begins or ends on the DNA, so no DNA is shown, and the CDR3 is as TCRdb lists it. The chain's CDR3 is CASSGHGQGIEL. The chain carries TRBV7-6 and TRBJ2-7; TRBD1 was called by the table and not checked on the DNA. CDR1 is SGHVS, CDR2 FNYEAQ, per germline. The CDR3 is 12 amino acids in total, end residues counted.

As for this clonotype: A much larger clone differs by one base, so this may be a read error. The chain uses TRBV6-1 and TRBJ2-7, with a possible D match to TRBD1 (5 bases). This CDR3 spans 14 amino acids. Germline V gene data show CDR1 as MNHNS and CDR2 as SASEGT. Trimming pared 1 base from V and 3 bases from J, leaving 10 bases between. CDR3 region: CASSEGTRFYEQYF. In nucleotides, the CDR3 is TGTGCCAGCAGTGAAGGGACAAGATTCTACGAGCAGTACTTC.

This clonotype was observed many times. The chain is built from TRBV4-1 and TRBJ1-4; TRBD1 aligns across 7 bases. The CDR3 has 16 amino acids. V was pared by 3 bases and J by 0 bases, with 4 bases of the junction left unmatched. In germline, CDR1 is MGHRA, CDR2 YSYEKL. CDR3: CASSQGQRATNEKLFF. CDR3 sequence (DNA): TGCGCCAGCAGCCAGGGACAGAGGGCAACTAATGAAAAACTGTTTTTT.

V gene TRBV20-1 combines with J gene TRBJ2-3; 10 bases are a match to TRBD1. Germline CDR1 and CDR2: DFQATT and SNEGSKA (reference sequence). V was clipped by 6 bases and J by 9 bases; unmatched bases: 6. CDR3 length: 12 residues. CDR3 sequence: CSAQSDRGTQYF. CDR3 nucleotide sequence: TGCAGTGCGCAATCGGACAGGGGGACGCAGTATTTT.

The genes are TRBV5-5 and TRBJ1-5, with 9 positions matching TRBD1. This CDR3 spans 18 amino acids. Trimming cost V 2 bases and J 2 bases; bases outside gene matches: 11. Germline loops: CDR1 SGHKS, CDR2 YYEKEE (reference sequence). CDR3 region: CASSFNTGTGIGNQPQHF. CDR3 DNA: TGTGCCAGCAGCTTTAATACCGGGACAGGGATTGGCAATCAGCCCCAGCATTTT.

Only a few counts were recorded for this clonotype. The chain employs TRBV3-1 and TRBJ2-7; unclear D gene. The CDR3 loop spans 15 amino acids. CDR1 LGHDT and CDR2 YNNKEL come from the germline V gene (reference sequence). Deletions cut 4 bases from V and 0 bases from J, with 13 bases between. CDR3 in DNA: TGTGCCAGCAGCCTAGGCCCCTATCCCTCCTACGAGCAGTACTTC. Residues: CASSLGPYPSYEQYF.